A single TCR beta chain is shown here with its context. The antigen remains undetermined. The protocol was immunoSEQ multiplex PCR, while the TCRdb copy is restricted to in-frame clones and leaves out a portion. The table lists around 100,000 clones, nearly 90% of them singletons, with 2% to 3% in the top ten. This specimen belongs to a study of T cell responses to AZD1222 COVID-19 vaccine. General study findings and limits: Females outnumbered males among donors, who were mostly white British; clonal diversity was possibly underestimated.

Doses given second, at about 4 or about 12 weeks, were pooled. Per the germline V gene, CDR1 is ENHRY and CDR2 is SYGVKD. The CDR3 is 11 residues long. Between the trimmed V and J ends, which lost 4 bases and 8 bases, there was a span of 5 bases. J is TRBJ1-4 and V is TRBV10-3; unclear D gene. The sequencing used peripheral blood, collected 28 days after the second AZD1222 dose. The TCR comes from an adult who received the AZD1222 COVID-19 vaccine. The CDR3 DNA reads TGTGCCATCAGTGCAGGAGAAAAACTGTTTTTT. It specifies CAISAGEKLFF.